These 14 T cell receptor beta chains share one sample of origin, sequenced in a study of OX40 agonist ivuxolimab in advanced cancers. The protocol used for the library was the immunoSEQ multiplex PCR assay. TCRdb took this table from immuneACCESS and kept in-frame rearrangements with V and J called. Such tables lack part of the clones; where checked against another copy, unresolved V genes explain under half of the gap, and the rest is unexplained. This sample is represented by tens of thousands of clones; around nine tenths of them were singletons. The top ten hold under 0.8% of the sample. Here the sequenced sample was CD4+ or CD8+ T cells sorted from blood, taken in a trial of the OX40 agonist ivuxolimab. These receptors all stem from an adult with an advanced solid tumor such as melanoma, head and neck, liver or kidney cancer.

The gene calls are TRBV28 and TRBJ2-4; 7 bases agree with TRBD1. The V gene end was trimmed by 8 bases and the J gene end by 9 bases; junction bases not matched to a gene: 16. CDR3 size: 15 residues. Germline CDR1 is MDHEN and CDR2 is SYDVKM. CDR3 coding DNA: TGTGCCAGCGGCAGAGCCGGGACAGCGAGGGGCATTCAGTACTTC. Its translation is CASGRAGTARGIQYF.

CDR3 in DNA: TGTGCCAGCAGCTTAAGGGGGTACCCCGCCGATACGCAGTATTTT. Amino acids: CASSLRGYPADTQYF. The chain carries TRBV7-8 and TRBJ2-3; the D gene is possibly TRBD1 (6 bases). Between the trimmed V and J ends, which lost 2 bases and 6 bases, there was a span of 15 bases. Germline CDR1 SGHVS, CDR2 FQNEAQ. The CDR3 is 15 residues long. The whole variable domain, remainder taken from reference TRBV7-8 and TRBJ2-3, is GAGVSQSPRYKVAKRGQDVALRCDPISGHVSLFWYQQALGQGPEFLTYFQNEAQLDKSGLPSDRFFAERPEGSVSTLKIQRTQQEDSAVYLCASSLRGYPADTQYFGPGTRLTVL.

The CDR3 DNA reads as TGTGCCAGCAGTTTCAGGAACACTGAAGCTTTCTTT. It translates to CASSFRNTEAFF. J is TRBJ1-1 and V is TRBV6-1; D remains unclear. Germline lookup yields CDR1 MNHNS and CDR2 SASEGT. V dropped 5 bases and J dropped 1 base, with 5 bases sitting between them. This CDR3 has 12 amino acids.

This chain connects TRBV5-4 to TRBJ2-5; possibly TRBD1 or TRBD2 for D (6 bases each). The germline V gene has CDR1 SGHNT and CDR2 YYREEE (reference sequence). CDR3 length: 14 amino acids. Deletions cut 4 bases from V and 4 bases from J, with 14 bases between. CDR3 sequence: CASSKRVGAETQYF. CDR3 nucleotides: TGTGCCAGCAGCAAGCGGGTGGGGGCAGAGACCCAGTACTTC.

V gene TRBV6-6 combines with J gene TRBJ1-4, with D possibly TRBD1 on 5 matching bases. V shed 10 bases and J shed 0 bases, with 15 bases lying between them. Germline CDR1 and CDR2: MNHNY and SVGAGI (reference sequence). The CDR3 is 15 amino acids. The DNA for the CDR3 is TGTGCCACTAACCCCAGGGATTCAACTAATGAAAAACTGTTTTTT. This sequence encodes CATNPRDSTNEKLFF.

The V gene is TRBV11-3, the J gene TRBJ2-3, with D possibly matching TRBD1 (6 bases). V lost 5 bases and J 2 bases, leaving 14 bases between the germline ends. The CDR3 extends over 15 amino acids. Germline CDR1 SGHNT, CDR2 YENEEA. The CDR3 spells CASSPTGMLTDTQYF. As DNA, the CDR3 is TGTGCCAGCAGCCCAACAGGGATGCTCACAGATACGCAGTATTTT.

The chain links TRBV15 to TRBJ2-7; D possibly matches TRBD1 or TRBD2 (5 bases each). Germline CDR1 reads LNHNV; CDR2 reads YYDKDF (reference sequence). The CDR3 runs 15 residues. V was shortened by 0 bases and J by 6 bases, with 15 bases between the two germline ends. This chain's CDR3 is CATSRDWGTVREQYF. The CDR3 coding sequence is TGTGCCACCAGCAGAGATTGGGGGACGGTACGCGAGCAGTACTTC.

CDR3 in DNA: TGCGCCAGCAGGGAACCTGGGGCCAACGTCCTGACTTTC. Translated, it gives CASREPGANVLTF. The chain joins TRBV5-1 to TRBJ2-6; D is uncertain. Germline V gene data show CDR1 as SGHRS and CDR2 as YFSETQ. Trimming took off 5 bases at V and 2 bases at J, with 5 bases between the two ends. The length of the CDR3 is 13 residues.

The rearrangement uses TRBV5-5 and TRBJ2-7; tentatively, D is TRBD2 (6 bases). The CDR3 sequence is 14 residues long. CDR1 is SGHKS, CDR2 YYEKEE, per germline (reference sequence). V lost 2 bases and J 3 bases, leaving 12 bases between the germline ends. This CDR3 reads CASSFMVEGYEQYF. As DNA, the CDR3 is TGTGCCAGCAGCTTTATGGTGGAGGGCTACGAGCAGTACTTC. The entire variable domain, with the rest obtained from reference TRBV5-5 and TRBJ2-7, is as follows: DAGVTQSPTHLIKTRGQQVTLRCSPISGHKSVSWYQQVLGQGPQFIFQYYEKEERGRGNFPDRFSARQFPNYSSELNVNALLLGDSALYLCASSFMVEGYEQYFGPGTRLTVT.

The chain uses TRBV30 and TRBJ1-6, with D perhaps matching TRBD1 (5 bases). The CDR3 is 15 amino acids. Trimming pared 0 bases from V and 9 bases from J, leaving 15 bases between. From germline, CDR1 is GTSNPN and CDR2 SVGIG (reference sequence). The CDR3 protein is CAWSVEVGLGSPLHF. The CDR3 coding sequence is TGTGCCTGGAGTGTAGAAGTGGGGCTCGGTTCACCCCTCCACTTT.

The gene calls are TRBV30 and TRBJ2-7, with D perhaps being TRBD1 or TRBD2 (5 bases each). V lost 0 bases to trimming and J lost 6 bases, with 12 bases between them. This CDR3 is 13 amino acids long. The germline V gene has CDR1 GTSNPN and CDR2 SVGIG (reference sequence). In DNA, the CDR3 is TGTGCCTGGAGTGTACTTGTGGGGGTCGAGCAGTACTTC. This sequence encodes CAWSVLVGVEQYF.

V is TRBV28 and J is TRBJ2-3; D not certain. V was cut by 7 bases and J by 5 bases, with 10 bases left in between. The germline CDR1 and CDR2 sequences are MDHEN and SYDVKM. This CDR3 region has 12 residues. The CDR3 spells CASTERGDTQYF. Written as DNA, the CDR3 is TGTGCCAGCACCGAGAGAGGAGATACGCAGTATTTT.

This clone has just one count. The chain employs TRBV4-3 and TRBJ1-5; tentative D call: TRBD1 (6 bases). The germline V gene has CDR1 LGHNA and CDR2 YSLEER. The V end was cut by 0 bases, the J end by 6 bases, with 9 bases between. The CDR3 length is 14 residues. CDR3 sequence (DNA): TGCGCCAGCAGCCAAGACGGACAGCTTCAGCCCCAGCATTTT. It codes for CASSQDGQLQPQHF.

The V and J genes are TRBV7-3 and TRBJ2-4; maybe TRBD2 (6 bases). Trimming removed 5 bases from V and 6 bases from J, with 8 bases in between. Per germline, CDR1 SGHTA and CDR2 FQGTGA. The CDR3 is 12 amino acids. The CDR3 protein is CASSRDSNIQYF. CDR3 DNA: TGTGCCAGCAGCCGGGACTCAAACATTCAGTACTTC.